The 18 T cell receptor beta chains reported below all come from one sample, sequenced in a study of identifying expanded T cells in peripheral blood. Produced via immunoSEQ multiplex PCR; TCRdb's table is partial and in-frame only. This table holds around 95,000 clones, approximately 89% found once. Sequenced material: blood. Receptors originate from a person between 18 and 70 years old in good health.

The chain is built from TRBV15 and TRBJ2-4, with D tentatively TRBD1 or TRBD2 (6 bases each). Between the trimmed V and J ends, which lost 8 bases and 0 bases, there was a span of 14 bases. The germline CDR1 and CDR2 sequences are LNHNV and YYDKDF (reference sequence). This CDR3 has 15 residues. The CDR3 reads CATASGGLAKNIQYF. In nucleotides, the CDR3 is TGTGCCACCGCGAGTGGGGGGCTAGCCAAAAACATTCAGTACTTC.

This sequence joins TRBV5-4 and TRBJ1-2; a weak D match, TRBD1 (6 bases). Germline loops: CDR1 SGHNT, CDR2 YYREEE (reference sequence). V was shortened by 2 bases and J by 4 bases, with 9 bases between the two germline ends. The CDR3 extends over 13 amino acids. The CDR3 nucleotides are TGTGCCAGCAGCTTACAGGGTAGCTATGGCTACACCTTC. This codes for CASSLQGSYGYTF.

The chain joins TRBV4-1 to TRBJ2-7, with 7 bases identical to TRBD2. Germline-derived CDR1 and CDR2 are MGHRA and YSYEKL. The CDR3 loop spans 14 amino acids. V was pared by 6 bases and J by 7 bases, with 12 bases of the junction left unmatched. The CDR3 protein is CASRDRDYSREQYF. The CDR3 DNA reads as TGCGCCAGCAGAGACCGGGACTACTCTAGAGAGCAGTACTTC.

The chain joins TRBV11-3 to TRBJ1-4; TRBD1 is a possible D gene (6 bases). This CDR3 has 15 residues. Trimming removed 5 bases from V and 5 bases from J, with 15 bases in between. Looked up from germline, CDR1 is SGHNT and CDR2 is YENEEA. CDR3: CASSPRGHDNEKLFF. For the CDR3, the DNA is TGTGCCAGCAGCCCGCGGGGACACGACAATGAAAAACTGTTTTTT.

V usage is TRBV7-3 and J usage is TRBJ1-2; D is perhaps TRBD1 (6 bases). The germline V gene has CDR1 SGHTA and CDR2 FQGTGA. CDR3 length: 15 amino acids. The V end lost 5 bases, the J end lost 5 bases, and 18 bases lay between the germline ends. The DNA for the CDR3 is TGTGCCAGCAGCCCCGCCGGACAGAATAGATATGGCTACACCTTC. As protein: CASSPAGQNRYGYTF.

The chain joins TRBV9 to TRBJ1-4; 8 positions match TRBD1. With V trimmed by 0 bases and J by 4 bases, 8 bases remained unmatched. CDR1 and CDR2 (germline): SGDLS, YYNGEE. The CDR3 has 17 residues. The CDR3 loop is CASSVEAGQGHNEKLFF. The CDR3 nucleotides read TGTGCCAGCAGCGTAGAGGCCGGACAGGGCCATAATGAAAAACTGTTTTTT. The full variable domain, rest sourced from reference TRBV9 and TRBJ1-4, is DSGVTQTPKHLITATGQRVTLRCSPRSGDLSVYWYQQSLDQGLQFLIQYYNGEERAKGNILERFSAQQFPDLHSELNLSSLELGDSALYFCASSVEAGQGHNEKLFFGSGTQLSVL.

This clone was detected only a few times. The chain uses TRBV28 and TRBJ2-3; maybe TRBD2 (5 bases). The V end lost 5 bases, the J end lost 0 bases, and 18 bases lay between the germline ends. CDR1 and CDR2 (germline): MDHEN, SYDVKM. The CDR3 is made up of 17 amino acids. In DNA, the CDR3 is TGTGCCAGCAGTCCACCCGGGATCCAACCTAGCACAGATACGCAGTATTTT. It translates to CASSPPGIQPSTDTQYF. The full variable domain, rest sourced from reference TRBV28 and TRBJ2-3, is DVKVTQSSRYLVKRTGEKVFLECVQDMDHENMFWYRQDPGLGLRLIYFSYDVKMKEKGDIPEGYSVSREKKERFSLILESASTNQTSMYLCASSPPGIQPSTDTQYFGPGTRLTVL.

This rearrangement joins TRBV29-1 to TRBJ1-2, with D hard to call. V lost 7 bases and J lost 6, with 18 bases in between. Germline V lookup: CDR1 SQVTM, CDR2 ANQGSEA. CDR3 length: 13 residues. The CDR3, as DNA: TGCAGCGCCGCCGCAAGAGGGCATAATGGCTACACCTTC. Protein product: CSAAARGHNGYTF.

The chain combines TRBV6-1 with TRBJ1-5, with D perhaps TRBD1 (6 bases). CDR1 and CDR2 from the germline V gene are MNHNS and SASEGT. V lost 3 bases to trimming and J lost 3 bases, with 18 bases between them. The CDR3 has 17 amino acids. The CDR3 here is CASSDDDFGQFNQPQHF. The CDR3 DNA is TGTGCCAGCAGTGACGATGATTTTGGACAGTTCAATCAGCCCCAGCATTTT.

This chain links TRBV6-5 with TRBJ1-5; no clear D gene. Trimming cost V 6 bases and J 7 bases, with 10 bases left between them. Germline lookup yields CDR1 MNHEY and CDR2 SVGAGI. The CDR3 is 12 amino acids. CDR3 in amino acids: CASSFGEQPQHF. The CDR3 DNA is TGTGCCAGCAGCTTCGGGGAACAGCCCCAGCATTTT.

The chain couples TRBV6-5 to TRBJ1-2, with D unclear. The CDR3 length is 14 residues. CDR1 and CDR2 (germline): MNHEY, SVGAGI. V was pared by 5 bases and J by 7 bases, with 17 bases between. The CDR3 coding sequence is TGTGCCAGCAGTCCCCGTGGGGAATCTGGTGGCTACACCTTC. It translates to CASSPRGESGGYTF.

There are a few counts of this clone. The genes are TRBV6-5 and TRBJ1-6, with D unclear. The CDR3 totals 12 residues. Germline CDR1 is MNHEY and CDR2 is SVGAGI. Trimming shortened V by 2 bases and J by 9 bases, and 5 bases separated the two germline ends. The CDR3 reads CASSYRASPLHF. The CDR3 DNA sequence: TGTGCCAGCAGTTACAGGGCTTCACCCCTCCACTTT.

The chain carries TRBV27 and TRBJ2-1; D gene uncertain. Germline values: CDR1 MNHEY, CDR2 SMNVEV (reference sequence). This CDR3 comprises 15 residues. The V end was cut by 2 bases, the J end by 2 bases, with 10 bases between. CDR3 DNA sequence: TGTGCCAGCAGTTTACGAGAGACCCCCTACAATGAGCAGTTCTTC. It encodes CASSLRETPYNEQFF.

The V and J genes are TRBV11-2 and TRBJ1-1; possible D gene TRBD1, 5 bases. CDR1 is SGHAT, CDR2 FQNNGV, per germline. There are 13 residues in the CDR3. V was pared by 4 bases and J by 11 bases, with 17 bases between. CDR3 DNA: TGTGCCAGCAGCTCCTGGTGGGGGGATCAGGCTTTCTTT. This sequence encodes CASSSWWGDQAFF.

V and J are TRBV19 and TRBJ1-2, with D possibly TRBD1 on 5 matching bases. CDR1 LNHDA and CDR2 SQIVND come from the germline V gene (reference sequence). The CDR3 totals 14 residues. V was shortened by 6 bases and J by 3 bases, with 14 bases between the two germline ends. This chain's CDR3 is CASRTPGRDYGYTF. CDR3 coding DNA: TGTGCCAGTAGAACCCCAGGGAGGGACTATGGCTACACCTTC. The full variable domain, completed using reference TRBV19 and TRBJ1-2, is DGGITQSPKYLFRKEGQNVTLSCEQNLNHDAMYWYRQDPGQGLRLIYYSQIVNDFQKGDIAEGYSVSREKKESFPLTVTSAQKNPTAFYLCASRTPGRDYGYTFGSGTRLTVV.

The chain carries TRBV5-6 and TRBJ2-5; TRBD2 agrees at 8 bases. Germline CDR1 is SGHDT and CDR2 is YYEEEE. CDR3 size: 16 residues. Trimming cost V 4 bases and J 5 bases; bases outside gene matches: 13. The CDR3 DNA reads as TGTGCCAGCAGCCAAAGGCGGACGGGGGGGCGGGAGACCCAGTACTTC. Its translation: CASSQRRTGGRETQYF. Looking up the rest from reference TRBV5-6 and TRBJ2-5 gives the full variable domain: DAGVTQSPTHLIKTRGQQVTLRCSPKSGHDTVSWYQQALGQGPQFIFQYYEEEERQRGNFPDRFSGHQFPNYSSELNVNALLLGDSALYLCASSQRRTGGRETQYFGPGTRLLVL.

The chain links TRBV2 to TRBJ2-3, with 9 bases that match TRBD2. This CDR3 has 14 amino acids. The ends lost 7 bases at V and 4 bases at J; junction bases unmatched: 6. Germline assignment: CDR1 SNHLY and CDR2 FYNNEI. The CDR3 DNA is TGTGCCAGCACCGCGGGAGGGCCCCCAGATACGCAGTATTTT. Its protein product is CASTAGGPPDTQYF.

The CDR3 spells CASGVSSAHYGYTF. For the CDR3, the DNA is TGTGCCAGCGGAGTTTCCTCGGCGCACTATGGCTACACCTTC. This chain joins TRBV27 and TRBJ1-2, with unresolved D. The germline gives CDR1 MNHEY, CDR2 SMNVEV (reference sequence). The CDR3 is 14 residues long. Trimming removed 8 bases from V and 3 bases from J, with 16 bases in between.